These 21 T cell receptor beta chains were all obtained from the same sample, sequenced in a study of blood T cell repertoires in COVID-19. Only in-frame clones appear in the TCRdb table, and some are missing; sequencing was by immunoSEQ multiplex PCR. The sample carries 200,000 to 250,000 clones, approximately 86% recorded once. Material for sequencing was peripheral blood. The receptors shown here come from a man in his 60s with acute or convalescent COVID-19.

The chain joins TRBV9 to TRBJ1-1; TRBD1 is a possible D gene (5 bases). The CDR3 is made up of 15 amino acids. Trimming left V 3 bases short and J 1 base short, with 13 bases between. Germline V gene lookup returns CDR1 SGDLS and CDR2 YYNGEE. CDR3 nucleotides: TGTGCCAGCAGCGCGACAGTCGGGGGGAACACTGAAGCTTTCTTT. It translates to CASSATVGGNTEAFF.

The chain joins TRBV29-1 to TRBJ1-2, with 7 bases identical to TRBD1. The CDR3 extends over 13 amino acids. After removal of 4 bases from V and 7 bases from J, the junction contained 9 bases not matched to a gene. Germline V lookup: CDR1 SQVTM, CDR2 ANQGSEA. The chain's CDR3 is CSVGDRALGGYTF. In nucleotides, the CDR3 is TGCAGCGTTGGCGACAGGGCCTTGGGTGGCTACACCTTC.

The chain links TRBV19 to TRBJ2-7, with TRBD2 matching 7 bases. V trimming: 10 bases; J trimming: 7 bases; junction bases outside the gene matches: 13. The CDR3 length is 13 residues. In germline, CDR1 is LNHDA, CDR2 SQIVND (reference sequence). Written as DNA, the CDR3 is TGTGCCACCTCCAGCGGGGATTGGGGAGAGCAGTACTTC. Translating it yields CATSSGDWGEQYF.

The chain has TRBV10-3 and TRBJ1-5; possibly TRBD1 for D (5 bases). CDR3 size: 16 residues. Trimming took off 6 bases at V and 1 base at J, with 16 bases between the two ends. Germline CDR1 ENHRY, CDR2 SYGVKD. CDR3 DNA: TGTGCCATCAGGGCCTCCGCGGGGGAAAGCAATCAGCCCCAGCATTTT. Translated, it gives CAIRASAGESNQPQHF.

The CDR3 region has the DNA TGTGCCAGTAGCCACGACAGAAGCTCTGGAAACACCATATATTTT. Translating it yields CASSHDRSSGNTIYF. The genes are TRBV19 and TRBJ1-3, with a possible D match to TRBD1 (5 bases). V gave up 6 bases and J gave up 0 bases, with 12 bases separating them. Germline V gene lookup returns CDR1 LNHDA and CDR2 SQIVND (reference sequence). The CDR3 runs 15 residues.

The rearrangement joins TRBV20-1 to TRBJ1-1; no definite D call. The V end lost 5 bases, the J end lost 2 bases, and 6 bases lay between the germline ends. CDR1 and CDR2 from the germline V gene are DFQATT and SNEGSKA (reference sequence). CDR3 length equals 11 residues. The CDR3 region is CSAQANTEAFF. The CDR3 nucleotides are TGCAGTGCTCAGGCTAACACTGAAGCTTTCTTT.

The chain has TRBV6-5 and TRBJ1-5; possibly TRBD1 for D (6 bases). Trimming cost V 11 bases and J 1 base, with 12 bases left between them. The CDR3 totals 13 residues. CDR1 and CDR2 (germline): MNHEY, SVGAGI. The CDR3: CAGSRGSNQPQHF. In nucleotides, the CDR3 is TGTGCCGGGTCCAGGGGAAGCAATCAGCCCCAGCATTTT.

This sequence joins TRBV6-5 and TRBJ2-1; 9 nucleotides agree with TRBD2. Unmatched junction bases numbered 5, after V lost 0 bases and J lost 5 bases. Per germline, CDR1 MNHEY and CDR2 SVGAGI. The CDR3 is made up of 16 amino acids. DNA for the CDR3: TGTGCCAGCAGTTACTCCCAGCGGGGGGCGAACAATGAGCAGTTCTTC. It codes for CASSYSQRGANNEQFF.

V usage is TRBV5-1 and J usage is TRBJ2-7, with 9 bases identical to TRBD1. CDR3 size: 16 residues. The V gene's germline CDR1 is SGHRS and CDR2 YFSETQ. J was trimmed by 2 bases and V by 5 bases; bases with no gene match: 11. CDR3 loop: CASSRAGDRVAYEQYF. CDR3 sequence (DNA): TGCGCCAGCAGTCGGGCAGGGGACAGGGTGGCCTACGAGCAGTACTTC.

The chain has TRBV6-2 or TRBV6-3 and TRBJ2-1, with a possible D match to TRBD2 (7 bases). Trimming left V 4 bases short and J 7 bases short, with 11 bases between. The CDR3 is 13 residues long. Germline V CDR1 and CDR2: MNHEY, SVGEGT. The CDR3 sequence is CASSWGGKNEQFF. The CDR3 DNA sequence: TGTGCCAGCAGTTGGGGGGGCAAGAATGAGCAGTTCTTC.

The V gene is TRBV14, the J gene TRBJ1-1, with unresolved D. This CDR3 comprises 13 residues. The V and J ends lost 0 bases and 11 bases respectively, with 13 bases between them. Per germline, CDR1 SGHDN and CDR2 FVKESK. This chain's CDR3 is CASSQDMAETAFF. CDR3 DNA: TGTGCCAGCAGCCAAGACATGGCGGAGACGGCTTTCTTT.

The V and J genes are TRBV27 and TRBJ2-3, with TRBD1 identical over 9 bases. Trimming removed 7 bases from V and 3 bases from J; junction bases left unmatched: 11. The CDR3 contains 16 residues. Germline CDR1 MNHEY, CDR2 SMNVEV (reference sequence). The CDR3 spells CASTGRDRVGTDTQYF. Here the CDR3 DNA reads TGTGCCAGCACCGGCCGGGACAGGGTCGGAACAGATACGCAGTATTTT.

The chain carries TRBV2 and TRBJ2-3; D is perhaps TRBD2 (6 bases). Germline loops: CDR1 SNHLY, CDR2 FYNNEI. The CDR3 has 17 amino acids. V was shortened by 6 bases and J by 0 bases, with 19 bases between the two germline ends. CDR3 amino acids: CASSPPRVADSTDTQYF. As DNA, the CDR3 is TGTGCCAGCAGCCCCCCCCGGGTAGCGGACAGCACAGATACGCAGTATTTT.

V is TRBV2 and J is TRBJ2-5, with 9 bases matching TRBD1. J lost 5 bases, V lost 8 bases, and 24 bases had no gene match. The germline V gene has CDR1 SNHLY and CDR2 FYNNEI. The CDR3 totals 19 residues. Here the CDR3 reads CASHPPRGQGGPGAETQYF. The CDR3 region has the DNA TGTGCCAGCCACCCGCCTCGGGGACAGGGAGGACCAGGAGCGGAGACCCAGTACTTC. The whole variable domain, filled in from reference TRBV2 and TRBJ2-5, reads EPEVTQTPSHQVTQMGQEVILRCVPISNHLYFYWYRQILGQKVEFLVSFYNNEISEKSEIFDDQFSVERPDGSNFTLKIRSTKLEDSAMYFCASHPPRGQGGPGAETQYFGPGTRLLVL.

The gene calls are TRBV11-2 and TRBJ2-7; TRBD1 aligns across 10 bases. Germline V gene data show CDR1 as SGHAT and CDR2 as FQNNGV. The J segment lost 12 bases and the V segment lost 1 base, leaving 18 bases of the junction unmatched. CDR3 length equals 17 residues. The CDR3 nucleotides are TGTGCCAGCAGCTTAGGGAGCCGGGACAGGGGAAGTAGTGGCAGGTACTTC. Translation: CASSLGSRDRGSSGRYF.

This chain links TRBV6-5 with TRBJ2-1; 13 nucleotides line up with TRBD2. The CDR3 totals 15 residues. V was pared by 7 bases and J by 9 bases, with 9 bases of the junction left unmatched. The V gene's germline CDR1 is MNHEY and CDR2 SVGAGI. In nucleotides, the CDR3 is TGTGCCAGCATTATAGAACTAGCGGGGGGGCTTGAGCAGTTCTTC. Amino acid sequence: CASIIELAGGLEQFF.

The rearrangement uses TRBV5-1 and TRBJ2-1; no clear D. The CDR3 consists of 11 residues. The V end lost 4 bases, the J end lost 5 bases, and 4 bases lay between the germline ends. Germline V CDR1 and CDR2: SGHRS, YFSETQ. The CDR3 loop is CASSTNNEQFF. The CDR3 DNA sequence: TGCGCCAGCAGCACTAACAATGAGCAGTTCTTC.

The chain recombines TRBV10-3 with TRBJ2-3; TRBD2 matches 13 bases. Germline assignment: CDR1 ENHRY and CDR2 SYGVKD. CDR3 length: 16 amino acids. The V and J ends lost 5 bases and 4 bases, in that order; junction bases with no gene match: 6. CDR3 DNA sequence: TGTGCCATCAGTCAGGGACTAGCGGGGCGGTCAGATACGCAGTATTTT. Translation: CAISQGLAGRSDTQYF.

The genes are TRBV1 and TRBJ1-1. TRBV1 is noted as a pseudogene. The CDR3 totals 16 residues. The chain's CDR3 is CTSSQGSGGENTEAFF. In nucleotides, the CDR3 is TGCACCAGCAGCCAAGGCTCGGGGGGGGAGAACACTGAAGCTTTCTTT.

A word on this clone: One end of the junction varies from germline; a read error may be responsible. The J gene is TRBJ2-5, the V gene TRBV10-3; 8 positions match TRBD2. Germline values: CDR1 ENHRY, CDR2 SYGVKD. The length of the CDR3 is 16 residues. DNA for the CDR3: TGTGCCATCAGCGAGTCCGGGACTAGGCTTTCGGAGACCCAGTACTTC. It translates to CAISESGTRLSETQYF.

A single count supports this clone. This chain links TRBV4-3 with TRBJ2-1; possibly TRBD2 for D (6 bases). The V gene's germline CDR1 is LGHNA and CDR2 YSLEER. This CDR3 is 16 amino acids long. V dropped 0 bases and J dropped 4 bases, with 13 bases sitting between them. CDR3 loop: CASSQDELAPYNEQFF. Written as DNA, the CDR3 is TGCGCCAGCAGCCAAGATGAGCTAGCGCCGTACAATGAGCAGTTCTTC.